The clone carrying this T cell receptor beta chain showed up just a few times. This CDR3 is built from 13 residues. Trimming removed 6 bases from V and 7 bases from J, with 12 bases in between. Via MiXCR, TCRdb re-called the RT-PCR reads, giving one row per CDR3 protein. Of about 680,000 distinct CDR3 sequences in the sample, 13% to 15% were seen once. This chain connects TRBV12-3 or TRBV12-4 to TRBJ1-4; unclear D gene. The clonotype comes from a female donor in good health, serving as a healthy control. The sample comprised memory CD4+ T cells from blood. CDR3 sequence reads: CASRITLGEKLFF. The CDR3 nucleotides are TGTGCCAGCAGGATCACTTTAGGTGAAAAACTGTTTTTT.